This note documents a single T cell receptor (beta chain) sequence. The data derive from a study of blood T cell repertoires in COVID-19. The V end was cut by 5 bases, the J end by 3 bases, with 5 bases between. Per germline, CDR1 MNHEY and CDR2 SVGAGI. CDR3 size: 12 residues. Only in-frame clones appear in the TCRdb table, and some are missing; sequencing was by immunoSEQ multiplex PCR. The repertoire consists of around 72,000 clones, with about 87% occurring once and the leading ten covering around 6.7%. The TCR sequence derives from a woman in her fifties or sixties with acute or convalescent COVID-19. The gene calls are TRBV6-5 and TRBJ1-3, with D hard to call. Sequences were obtained from peripheral blood. The CDR3 coding sequence is TGTGCCAGCAGTCCCGGTGGAAACACCATATATTTT. This sequence encodes CASSPGGNTIYF.